A single T cell receptor (beta chain) is shown here with its context. The target antigen is unknown. The data stem from a study of T cell responses to AZD1222 COVID-19 vaccine. V was pared by 2 bases and J by 4 bases, with 15 bases between. Germline values: CDR1 MNHEY, CDR2 SVGAGI. This CDR3 has 15 amino acids. The study's findings and limits: Only 6 or 7 individuals given AZD1222 were seropositive at baseline. Repertoires were sampled only after the peak T cell response.

Some clones are missing from TCRdb's copy, which holds only in-frame ones; the method was immunoSEQ multiplex PCR. Of around 160,000 clones in the sample, approximately 91% were seen once. The chain couples TRBV6-5 to TRBJ2-7; a weak D match, TRBD1 (5 bases). The TCR originated in an adult who received the AZD1222 COVID-19 vaccine. The specimen was peripheral blood, collected 28 days after the second AZD1222 dose. The CDR3 region has the DNA TGTGCCAGCAGTTACGGGGCCAGACCGCTGTACGAGCAGTACTTC. Amino acids: CASSYGARPLYEQYF.